This is a list of T cell receptor beta chains from one sample in a study of Graves' ophthalmopathy and Graves' hyperthyroidism. In TCRdb, the multiplex PCR reads were re-called with MiXCR into one record per CDR3 protein. The table records about 660,000 distinct CDR3 sequences, roughly 41% of them present only once. Sequenced sample: peripheral blood. The receptor source for this set is an adult man with Graves' ophthalmopathy. The CDR3 runs from the conserved cysteine through the conserved F or W. D genes are given only for firm matches. The size of a clone is reported for some rows only, either as once, few or many, or as a class for expanded clones.

v_call: TRBV5-6; clone_size: .; j_call: TRBJ2-7; d_call: TRBD1; cdr3_nt: TGTGCCAGCAGACGGGACAGGGGACGTCGGGAGCAGTACTTC; cdr3_aa: CASRRDRGRREQYF
v_call: TRBV4-2; clone_size: few; j_call: TRBJ2-7; d_call: .; cdr3_nt: TGTGCCAGCAGCCCGAGCTTCTCCTACGAGCAGTACTTC; cdr3_aa: CASSPSFSYEQYF
v_call: TRBV11-1; clone_size: .; j_call: TRBJ2-1; d_call: TRBD2; cdr3_nt: TGTGCCAGCAGCGGACGAACTAGCGGGAGGGCCCAAGGGGAGCAGTTCTTC; cdr3_aa: CASSGRTSGRAQGEQFF
v_call: TRBV19; clone_size: many; j_call: TRBJ1-5; d_call: .; cdr3_nt: TGTGCCAGTAGGACCAGGAATCAGCCCCAGCATTTT; cdr3_aa: CASRTRNQPQHF
v_call: TRBV7-9; clone_size: many; j_call: TRBJ2-5; d_call: TRBD1; cdr3_nt: TGTGCCAGCAGTTGGGACAGGGGACAAAAAGGGGAAGAGACCCAGTACTTC; cdr3_aa: CASSWDRGQKGEETQYF
v_call: TRBV7-9; clone_size: few; j_call: TRBJ1-1; d_call: .; cdr3_nt: TGTGCCAGCAGCTTAATTTCCACGAACACTGAAGCTTTCTTT; cdr3_aa: CASSLISTNTEAFF
v_call: TRBV20-1; clone_size: few; j_call: TRBJ1-3; d_call: .; cdr3_nt: TGCAGTGTAGCCTACGGGGGGTACTCTGGAAACACCATATATTTT; cdr3_aa: CSVAYGGYSGNTIYF
v_call: TRBV25-1; clone_size: .; j_call: TRBJ2-3; d_call: .; cdr3_nt: TGTGCCAGCAGTGAGGAGTATACGCAGTATTTT; cdr3_aa: CASSEEYTQYF
v_call: TRBV29-1; clone_size: many; j_call: TRBJ2-7; d_call: TRBD1; cdr3_nt: TGCAGCGTTGCCCCAGGGGGCTCTGGCGAGCAGTACTTC; cdr3_aa: CSVAPGGSGEQYF
v_call: TRBV10-3; clone_size: .; j_call: TRBJ2-2; d_call: .; cdr3_nt: TGTGCCGCAGCTAATCCGGGGCGCGGCACCGGGGAGCTGTTTTTT; cdr3_aa: CAAANPGRGTGELFF
v_call: TRBV19; clone_size: .; j_call: TRBJ1-5; d_call: .; cdr3_nt: TGTGCCAGTAGTGCAGGGTTCTCCTACGAGCATTTT; cdr3_aa: CASSAGFSYEHF
v_call: TRBV19; clone_size: many; j_call: TRBJ1-5; d_call: TRBD1; cdr3_nt: TGTGCCAGTAGTATAAGTCAGGGGGTGAGTCAGCCCCAGCATTTT; cdr3_aa: CASSISQGVSQPQHF
v_call: TRBV20-1; clone_size: many; j_call: TRBJ1-2; d_call: .; cdr3_nt: TGCAGTGGCGCAGGGATGGCCGATAACTATGGCTACACCTTC; cdr3_aa: CSGAGMADNYGYTF
v_call: TRBV6-5; clone_size: few; j_call: TRBJ2-7; d_call: .; cdr3_nt: TGTGCCAGCAGTCGGACTAACCTCTACGAGCAGTACTTC; cdr3_aa: CASSRTNLYEQYF
v_call: TRBV13; clone_size: .; j_call: TRBJ1-2; d_call: .; cdr3_nt: TGTGCCAGCAGTGATCCGAGTGCCTATGGCTACACCTTC; cdr3_aa: CASSDPSAYGYTF
v_call: TRBV5-1; clone_size: many; j_call: TRBJ2-6; d_call: TRBD1; cdr3_nt: TGCGCCAGCAGCTCGCGGACAGGGAGCTCTGGGGCCAACGTCCTGACTTTC; cdr3_aa: CASSSRTGSSGANVLTF
v_call: TRBV12-3/TRBV12-4; clone_size: .; j_call: TRBJ1-5; d_call: .; cdr3_nt: TGTGCCAGCAGCCGGGACCGAGCTCAAGAGACCCAGCATTTT; cdr3_aa: CASSRDRAQETQHF
v_call: TRBV7-9; clone_size: many; j_call: TRBJ2-7; d_call: .; cdr3_nt: TGTGCCAGCAGCGGGGCCGAGCAGTACTTC; cdr3_aa: CASSGAEQYF
v_call: TRBV30; clone_size: .; j_call: TRBJ1-2; d_call: .; cdr3_nt: TGTGCCTGGAGTTCAGGGGTTGGCTACACCTTC; cdr3_aa: CAWSSGVGYTF
v_call: TRBV5-1; clone_size: .; j_call: TRBJ2-5; d_call: .; cdr3_nt: TGCGCCAGCAGCAACCAGGTCGGGGGTATCCAAGAGACCCAGTACTTC; cdr3_aa: CASSNQVGGIQETQYF
v_call: TRBV10-3; clone_size: once; j_call: TRBJ1-3; d_call: .; cdr3_nt: TGTGCCACCCGGGGCGGGTTCGTAGGAAACACCATATATTTT; cdr3_aa: CATRGGFVGNTIYF
v_call: TRBV19; clone_size: many; j_call: TRBJ1-3; d_call: TRBD1; cdr3_nt: TGTGCCAGTAGTATAGGGGACAGCTCTGGAAACACCATATATTTT; cdr3_aa: CASSIGDSSGNTIYF
v_call: TRBV29-1; clone_size: .; j_call: TRBJ2-5; d_call: TRBD2; cdr3_nt: TGCAGCGTTCTAGCCGCTAGCGGGAGTGGGGGAGAGACCCAGTACTTC; cdr3_aa: CSVLAASGSGGETQYF
v_call: TRBV19; clone_size: many; j_call: TRBJ2-5; d_call: .; cdr3_nt: TGTGCCAGTAGTATTGACCAAGAGACCCAGTACTTC; cdr3_aa: CASSIDQETQYF
v_call: TRBV30; clone_size: .; j_call: TRBJ1-1; d_call: TRBD1; cdr3_nt: TGTGCCTGGAGTGTTTCACTCAGGGGGCTGAACACTGAAGCTTTCTTT; cdr3_aa: CAWSVSLRGLNTEAFF
v_call: TRBV12-3/TRBV12-4; clone_size: many; j_call: TRBJ2-5; d_call: .; cdr3_nt: TGTGCCAGCAGTTTAGGTAGTCGGGTAGAGACCCAGTACTTC; cdr3_aa: CASSLGSRVETQYF
v_call: TRBV5-1; clone_size: many; j_call: TRBJ1-2; d_call: .; cdr3_nt: TGCGCCAGCAGCTTGGACGAGCGCTATGGCTACACCTTC; cdr3_aa: CASSLDERYGYTF
v_call: TRBV4-1; clone_size: few; j_call: TRBJ1-4; d_call: .; cdr3_nt: TGCGCCAGCAGCCAGGACAGAGGACCGTCTGAAAAACTGTTTTTT; cdr3_aa: CASSQDRGPSEKLFF
v_call: TRBV7-9; clone_size: .; j_call: TRBJ1-4; d_call: .; cdr3_nt: TGTGCCAGCAGCCAATTAGGGTTTTACGAAAAACTGTTTTTT; cdr3_aa: CASSQLGFYEKLFF
v_call: TRBV20-1; clone_size: .; j_call: TRBJ2-7; d_call: TRBD1; cdr3_nt: TGCAGTGCTAAGGGGAGCCAGGGGGTATACGAGCAGTACTTC; cdr3_aa: CSAKGSQGVYEQYF
v_call: TRBV24-1; clone_size: .; j_call: TRBJ2-5; d_call: TRBD1; cdr3_nt: TGTGCCACCAGTGAGACAGGGAAAGAGACCCAGTACTTC; cdr3_aa: CATSETGKETQYF
v_call: TRBV4-3; clone_size: few; j_call: TRBJ2-2; d_call: TRBD1; cdr3_nt: TGCGCCAGCAGCGTGAGGACAGGGGACACCGGGGAGCTGTTTTTT; cdr3_aa: CASSVRTGDTGELFF
v_call: TRBV10-3; clone_size: .; j_call: TRBJ2-6; d_call: .; cdr3_nt: TGTGCCATCAGTCTCGGGCAGATGAGGACTGAAGCTTTC; cdr3_aa: CAISLGQMRTEAF
v_call: TRBV5-1; clone_size: many; j_call: TRBJ1-1; d_call: TRBD1; cdr3_nt: TGCGCCAGCAGCAAAGACAGGGGTTACACTGAAGCTTTCTTT; cdr3_aa: CASSKDRGYTEAFF
v_call: TRBV12-3/TRBV12-4; clone_size: many; j_call: TRBJ1-1; d_call: .; cdr3_nt: TGTGCCAGCAGAAGCGCAGGGACTTTAACTGAAGCTTTCTTT; cdr3_aa: CASRSAGTLTEAFF